The 23 T cell receptor beta chains listed next were all sequenced from one sample in a study of T-cell memory formation after mild COVID-19. Each CDR3 protein is one row after TCRdb ran MiXCR on the 5' RACE reads. The sample carries some 600,000 distinct CDR3 sequences, roughly a sixth recorded once. Sample: PBMCs or a T cell subset sorted from them (not recorded which). These receptors were taken from an adult woman who had mild COVID-19 (a few samples of this study predate the infection). Cell type and time point are not known.

The sample holds a few counts of this clonotype. The chain joins TRBV12-3 or TRBV12-4 to TRBJ1-2; weak D call: TRBD1 (6 bases). The length of the CDR3 is 14 residues. V was pared by 7 bases and J by 7 bases, with 19 bases between. CDR3 bases: TGTGCCAGCACCAGAGACAGGAACTATGGTGGCTACACCTTC. Amino acids: CASTRDRNYGGYTF.

V and J are TRBV24-1 and TRBJ2-3; D gene unclear. The V end lost 4 bases, the J end lost 7 bases, and 20 bases lay between the germline ends. Per germline, CDR1 KGHDR and CDR2 SFDVKD. The CDR3 sequence is 16 residues long. CDR3: CATSDPRNPVGNTQYF. The DNA for the CDR3 is TGTGCCACCAGTGACCCCCGCAACCCGGTGGGGAATACGCAGTATTTT.

This clonotype appeared a few times. V and J are TRBV30 and TRBJ2-1, with TRBD2 matching 9 bases. The J segment lost 8 bases and the V segment lost 3 bases, leaving 14 bases of the junction unmatched. Germline V gene lookup returns CDR1 GTSNPN and CDR2 SVGIG (reference sequence). The CDR3 runs 16 residues. The CDR3 region is CAWRASGKGGKYEQFF. The CDR3, as DNA: TGTGCCTGGAGAGCTAGCGGGAAAGGGGGGAAATATGAGCAGTTCTTC.

The V and J genes are TRBV5-1 and TRBJ2-7, with 7 bases that match TRBD1. The CDR3 length is 19 residues. Germline V gene data show CDR1 as SGHRS and CDR2 as YFSETQ. Trimming took 1 base from V and 1 from J; bases not matched to a gene: 17. CDR3 sequence reads: CASSLRVSGQDKTSYEQYF. CDR3 DNA: TGCGCCAGCAGCTTGCGAGTTTCCGGACAGGACAAAACGTCCTACGAGCAGTACTTC.

This clonotype was observed a handful of times. This chain links TRBV5-4 with TRBJ2-1, with 10 nucleotides matching TRBD2. CDR1 is SGHNT, CDR2 YYREEE, per germline (reference sequence). With V trimmed by 4 bases and J by 9 bases, 10 bases remained unmatched. The CDR3 has 15 residues. The CDR3 spells CASSPGTSANFEQFF. The CDR3 nucleotides read TGTGCCAGCAGCCCCGGGACTAGCGCCAATTTTGAGCAGTTCTTC.

This rearrangement joins TRBV20-1 to TRBJ1-1; maybe TRBD1 (6 bases). Between the trimmed V and J ends, which lost 3 bases and 1 base, there was a span of 15 bases. Looked up from germline, CDR1 is DFQATT and CDR2 is SNEGSKA (reference sequence). This CDR3 contains 15 residues. CDR3 protein: CSASKVRGWNTEAFF. CDR3 DNA: TGCAGTGCTAGTAAGGTCAGGGGATGGAACACTGAAGCTTTCTTT.

This clonotype was picked up many times. The CDR3 sequence is CASSSRLTGTGAYNEQFF. The DNA for the CDR3 is TGTGCCAGCAGCTCCCGCCTTACCGGGACAGGGGCCTACAATGAGCAGTTCTTC. This chain joins TRBV7-3 and TRBJ2-1; TRBD1 matches at 10 bases. Germline trimming cut 4 bases from V and 2 bases from J; bases unmatched to any gene: 11. There are 18 residues in the CDR3. CDR1 and CDR2 (germline): SGHTA, FQGTGA. The whole variable domain, filled in from reference TRBV7-3 and TRBJ2-1, reads GAGVSQTPSNKVTEKGKYVELRCDPISGHTALYWYRQSLGQGPEFLIYFQGTGAADDSGLPNDRFFAVRPEGSVSTLKIQRTERGDSAVYLCASSSRLTGTGAYNEQFFGPGTRLTVL.

The chain uses TRBV15 and TRBJ2-2; tentative D call: TRBD1 (6 bases). V dropped 9 bases and J dropped 5 bases, with 13 bases sitting between them. Per the germline V gene, CDR1 is LNHNV and CDR2 is YYDKDF (reference sequence). CDR3 length: 13 amino acids. The CDR3 DNA is TGTGCCACTTCCAACAGGGAAACCGGGGAGCTGTTTTTT. This gives the protein CATSNRETGELFF.

The chain uses TRBV7-6 and TRBJ2-1; 7 positions agree with TRBD1. Trimming at V came to 4 bases and at J to 8 bases, leaving 8 bases not matched to a gene. Germline lookup yields CDR1 SGHVS and CDR2 FNYEAQ. CDR3 length: 14 amino acids. CDR3 sequence: CASSYRRQGDEQFF. CDR3 coding DNA: TGTGCCAGCAGCTACCGGCGACAGGGCGATGAGCAGTTCTTC.

This clonotype turned up a few times. This sequence joins TRBV7-9 and TRBJ1-1, with TRBD1 as a possible D gene (6 bases). The CDR3 extends over 15 amino acids. V dropped 5 bases and J dropped 3 bases, with 16 bases sitting between them. Germline V lookup: CDR1 SEHNR, CDR2 FQNEAQ (reference sequence). This CDR3 reads CASSLESSGDTEAFF. CDR3 DNA: TGTGCCAGCAGCCTTGAGTCCTCAGGGGACACTGAAGCTTTCTTT. Filled out from reference TRBV7-9 and TRBJ1-1, the complete variable domain reads DTGVSQNPRHKITKRGQNVTFRCDPISEHNRLYWYRQTLGQGPEFLTYFQNEAQLEKSRLLSDRFSAERPKGSFSTLEIQRTEQGDSAMYLCASSLESSGDTEAFFGQGTRLTVV.

This clonotype came up a few times. The chain joins TRBV5-4 to TRBJ2-5, with 8 nucleotides matching TRBD2. CDR3 size: 15 residues. CDR1 SGHNT and CDR2 YYREEE come from the germline V gene (reference sequence). Trimming cost V 1 base and J 5 bases; bases outside gene matches: 7. The CDR3 region is CASSLFNEREETQYF. The CDR3 nucleotides read TGTGCCAGCAGCTTGTTTAACGAGCGGGAGGAGACCCAGTACTTC.

This clonotype was seen ten or more times. The J gene is TRBJ2-6, the V gene TRBV7-2, with D hard to call. V was clipped by 4 bases and J by 3 bases, with 4 bases between them. The CDR3 loop spans 13 amino acids. Germline V gives CDR1 SGHTA, CDR2 FQGNSA. CDR3 sequence reads: CASSSFGANVLTF. CDR3 DNA sequence: TGTGCCAGCAGCTCTTTTGGGGCCAACGTCCTGACTTTC.

This clonotype has a handful of counts. V usage is TRBV7-2 and J usage is TRBJ2-1, with 9 bases matching TRBD2. Germline values: CDR1 SGHTA, CDR2 FQGNSA. Trimming removed 5 bases from V and 8 bases from J; junction bases left unmatched: 13. This CDR3 region has 16 residues. The CDR3 DNA sequence: TGTGCCAGCAGCCTTCGAGGCGGGAGGGCCCCCGATGAGCAGTTCTTC. The encoded protein is CASSLRGGRAPDEQFF.

There are a few counts of this clonotype. As DNA, the CDR3 is TGTGCCAGCAGTGAAATAACTAGCGGGAGGGCCTTCGAGCAGTTCTTC. Encoded protein: CASSEITSGRAFEQFF. The chain links TRBV6-2 or TRBV6-3 to TRBJ2-1, with 13 bases matching TRBD2. Trimming cost V 5 bases and J 10 bases; bases outside gene matches: 11. This CDR3 has 16 amino acids. Germline values: CDR1 MNHEY, CDR2 SVGEGT.

The rearrangement joins TRBV9 to TRBJ2-3; D gene uncertain. The CDR3 runs 14 residues. Germline CDR1 SGDLS, CDR2 YYNGEE. V was shortened by 0 bases and J by 8 bases, with 13 bases between the two germline ends. CDR3 amino acids: CASSVAGYRGTQYF. As DNA, the CDR3 is TGTGCCAGCAGCGTAGCAGGTTACCGAGGTACGCAGTATTTT. The variable domain in full, with the rest retrieved from reference TRBV9 and TRBJ2-3, is DSGVTQTPKHLITATGQRVTLRCSPRSGDLSVYWYQQSLDQGLQFLIQYYNGEERAKGNILERFSAQQFPDLHSELNLSSLELGDSALYFCASSVAGYRGTQYFGPGTRLTVL.

In its sample, this clonotype was seen a few times. The V gene is TRBV12-3 or TRBV12-4, the J gene TRBJ2-2, with TRBD2 matching over 7 bases. V shed 11 bases and J 6 bases; nucleotides not matched to a gene: 6. The CDR3 length is 12 residues. The CDR3 is CACSGSAGELFF. The DNA of the CDR3 is TGTGCCTGTAGCGGGTCGGCCGGGGAGCTGTTTTTT.

The V gene is TRBV7-2, the J gene TRBJ2-1; TRBD2 matches at 7 bases. CDR1 SGHTA and CDR2 FQGNSA come from the germline V gene. Losses at the gene ends were 4 bases for V and 12 bases for J; bases not matched to a gene: 3. The CDR3 totals 11 residues. This CDR3 is CASSSWEGQFF. CDR3 in DNA: TGTGCCAGCAGCTCATGGGAGGGGCAGTTCTTC.

The table lists this clonotype with a few counts. The gene calls are TRBV20-1 and TRBJ1-2; no definite D call. Germline CDR1 reads DFQATT; CDR2 reads SNEGSKA (reference sequence). V was cut by 4 bases and J by 2 bases, with 11 bases left in between. The CDR3 has 13 residues. Here the CDR3 reads CSAKVGRNYGYTF. For the CDR3, the DNA is TGCAGTGCTAAGGTTGGCAGGAACTATGGCTACACCTTC.

This chain joins TRBV3-1 and TRBJ2-3; D may be TRBD2 (6 bases). Germline V CDR1 and CDR2: LGHDT, YNNKEL (reference sequence). Trimming shortened V by 1 base and J by 6 bases, and 11 bases separated the two germline ends. CDR3 length equals 14 residues. DNA of the CDR3: TGTGCCAGCAGCCAAGCGGGAGTATCGGATACGCAGTATTTT. As protein: CASSQAGVSDTQYF.

There are a few counts of this clonotype. This chain links TRBV7-3 with TRBJ2-3; the match to TRBD2 covers 10 bases. The CDR3 is made up of 15 amino acids. J gave up 3 bases and V 5 bases, and 5 bases lay outside the gene matches. Germline values: CDR1 SGHTA, CDR2 FQGTGA. The CDR3 region has the DNA TGTGCCAGCAGCCCTAGCGGGAGTTGGACAGATACGCAGTATTTT. This sequence encodes CASSPSGSWTDTQYF.

This sequence joins TRBV6-6 and TRBJ1-1, with 7 bases lining up with TRBD1. V shed 7 bases, J shed 1 base, and the junction held 6 bases outside the gene matches. Germline loops: CDR1 MNHNY, CDR2 SVGAGI (reference sequence). The CDR3 extends over 14 amino acids. The CDR3 spells CASNRQGTNTEAFF. CDR3 DNA: TGTGCCAGCAACAGACAGGGAACGAACACTGAAGCTTTCTTT.

The chain recombines TRBV24-1 with TRBJ2-3; 13 bases line up with TRBD2. Germline V gene lookup returns CDR1 KGHDR and CDR2 SFDVKD. The length of the CDR3 is 17 residues. With 3 bases clipped from V and 6 bases from J, the junction kept 8 bases outside the gene matches. The CDR3 DNA reads as TGTGCCACCAGTGATGAGGGCGGGACTAGCGGGACCGATACGCAGTATTTT. Residues: CATSDEGGTSGTDTQYF.

This clonotype was picked up many times. The rearrangement uses TRBV11-2 and TRBJ2-1, with D tentatively TRBD1 (5 bases). V lost 5 bases and J 4 bases, leaving 15 bases between the germline ends. The CDR3 runs to 15 residues. The germline CDR1 and CDR2 sequences are SGHAT and FQNNGV. CDR3 in DNA: TGTGCCAGCAGCGCTATTGGCGGACATTACAATGAGCAGTTCTTC. It codes for CASSAIGGHYNEQFF.